This T cell receptor beta chain is from a study of blood T cell repertoires in COVID-19. CDR1 LGHDT and CDR2 YNNKEL come from the germline V gene (reference sequence). Trimming cost V 3 bases and J 2 bases; bases outside gene matches: 12. The length of the CDR3 is 18 residues. The data were produced by immunoSEQ multiplex PCR, yet TCRdb's version contains in-frame clones alone and is incomplete. The data show roughly 260,000 clones, around 92% seen once. The chain recombines TRBV3-1 (or the pseudogene TRBV3-2) with TRBJ2-3; 9 positions agree with TRBD2. This receptor was obtained from a young adult with COVID-19, enrolled during active disease. Sequenced material: peripheral blood. The CDR3: CASSQFGGREGPTDTQYF. The CDR3 DNA reads as TGTGCCAGCAGCCAGTTTGGCGGGAGGGAGGGTCCCACAGATACGCAGTATTTT.